Shown below are 11 T cell receptor beta chains from a single sample sequenced in a study of blood T cell repertoires in COVID-19. Profiling relied on immunoSEQ multiplex PCR, and the TCRdb table lists in-frame clones only, not all of them. Here the sample spans over 35,000 clones, 69% being singletons. The sample was peripheral blood. The source is a man older than 75 with acute or convalescent COVID-19.

V and J are TRBV9 and TRBJ2-7, with 8 bases identical to TRBD2. In germline, CDR1 is SGDLS, CDR2 YYNGEE. V was clipped by 3 bases and J by 0 bases; unmatched bases: 5. The CDR3 has 15 amino acids. The CDR3 spells CASSATGGSSYEQYF. CDR3 DNA: TGTGCCAGCAGCGCGACGGGGGGGAGCTCCTACGAGCAGTACTTC.

The chain has TRBV5-1 and TRBJ1-1; no clear D. This CDR3 has 14 residues. Germline V lookup: CDR1 SGHRS, CDR2 YFSETQ. V lost 4 bases to trimming and J lost 5 bases, with 15 bases between them. CDR3 sequence (DNA): TGCGCCAGCAGCCAAGATCAGGTCAATACTGAAGCTTTCTTT. Translating it yields CASSQDQVNTEAFF.

This clone was detected only a few times. The chain combines TRBV16 with TRBJ1-1, with 11 bases lining up with TRBD1. This CDR3 spans 14 amino acids. Germline V gene data show CDR1 as KGHSY and CDR2 as FQNENV. The trim removed 4 bases at V and 11 bases at J, leaving 9 bases unmatched. CDR3 region: CASSLIRDRGEAFF. For the CDR3, the DNA is TGTGCCAGCAGCCTAATCCGGGACAGGGGGGAGGCTTTCTTT.

This rearrangement joins TRBV7-9 to TRBJ1-2; the D gene is possibly TRBD1 (6 bases). The V gene lost 0 bases and the J gene lost 4 bases, with 9 bases spanning the gap. CDR1 and CDR2 from the germline V gene are SEHNR and FQNEAQ (reference sequence). This CDR3 has 14 amino acids. The CDR3 sequence is CASSLARGSYGYTF. For the CDR3, the DNA is TGTGCCAGCAGCTTAGCCAGGGGTTCCTATGGCTACACCTTC.

This clone was counted only a few times. The chain's CDR3 is CASSLGTGGWGDGYTF. The DNA of the CDR3 is TGTGCCAGCAGCTTGGGAACAGGGGGCTGGGGAGATGGCTACACCTTC. The gene calls are TRBV5-4 and TRBJ1-2; 9 bases are a match to TRBD1. This CDR3 is built from 16 residues. Unmatched junction bases numbered 9, after V lost 0 bases and J lost 6 bases. Germline loops: CDR1 SGHNT, CDR2 YYREEE (reference sequence).

This clone was found a few times. The chain recombines TRBV6-2 or TRBV6-3 with TRBJ1-1, with TRBD1 matching over 9 bases. This CDR3 is built from 18 residues. Germline lookup yields CDR1 MNHEY and CDR2 SVGEGT. The J segment lost 0 bases and the V segment lost 6 bases, leaving 14 bases of the junction unmatched. The CDR3 region is CASSKDRGHSIMNTEAFF. CDR3 nucleotides: TGTGCCAGCAGCAAGGACAGGGGCCACTCCATCATGAACACTGAAGCTTTCTTT.

J is TRBJ2-7 and V is TRBV18; 10 nucleotides align to TRBD1. V shed 6 bases, J shed 4 bases, and the junction held 9 bases outside the gene matches. The germline V gene has CDR1 KGHSH and CDR2 LQKENI. The length of the CDR3 is 15 residues. This chain's CDR3 is CASSPSGQGIYEQYF. CDR3 DNA sequence: TGTGCCAGCTCCCCCTCGGGACAGGGGATATACGAGCAGTACTTC.

The CDR3 is CASSLTGGGETQYF. The CDR3 region has the DNA TGTGCCAGCAGCCTCACGGGCGGGGGAGAGACCCAGTACTTC. The chain couples TRBV5-6 to TRBJ2-5; 7 nucleotides line up with TRBD2. J gave up 4 bases and V 4 bases, and 7 bases lay outside the gene matches. The CDR3 has 14 amino acids. Germline lookup yields CDR1 SGHDT and CDR2 YYEEEE.

The chain links TRBV5-8 to TRBJ1-4; D is undetermined. This CDR3 has 15 amino acids. V was shortened by 4 bases and J by 4 bases, with 14 bases between the two germline ends. Germline lookup yields CDR1 SGHTS and CDR2 YDEGEE. CDR3 DNA sequence: TGTGCCAGCAGCACCGGTCAGGCTCTTAATGAAAAACTGTTTTTT. This codes for CASSTGQALNEKLFF.

The chain has TRBV5-6 and TRBJ2-2; possible D gene TRBD1, 5 bases. The CDR3 is 15 amino acids. Trimming stripped 3 bases from V and 3 bases from J, with 12 bases between. From germline, CDR1 is SGHDT and CDR2 YYEEEE. In nucleotides, the CDR3 is TGTGCCAGCAGCTCACTTCTGACAGACACCGGGGAGCTGTTTTTT. Its translation is CASSSLLTDTGELFF.

Note on this clone: Sequence at one end of the junction differs from germline and may be a read error. The chain carries TRBV7-2 and TRBJ2-1, with 7 positions matching TRBD2. The CDR3 sequence is 14 residues long. CDR1 and CDR2 from the germline V gene are SGHTA and FQGNSA. DNA for the CDR3: TGTGCCAGCAGCTTAGCGTCGGCGGGAGCGTCCTTGCTCTTC. Protein: CASSLASAGASLLF.